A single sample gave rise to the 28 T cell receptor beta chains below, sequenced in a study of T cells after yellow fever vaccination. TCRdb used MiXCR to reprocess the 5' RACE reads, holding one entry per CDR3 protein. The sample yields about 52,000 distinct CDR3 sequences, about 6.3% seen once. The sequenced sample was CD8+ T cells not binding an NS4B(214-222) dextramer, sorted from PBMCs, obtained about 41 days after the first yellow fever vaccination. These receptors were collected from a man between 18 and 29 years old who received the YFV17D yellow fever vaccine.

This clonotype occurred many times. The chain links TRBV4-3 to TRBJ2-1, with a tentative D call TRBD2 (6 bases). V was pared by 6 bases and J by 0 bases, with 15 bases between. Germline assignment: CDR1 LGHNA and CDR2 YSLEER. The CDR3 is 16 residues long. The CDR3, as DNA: TGCGCCAGCAGGGCGAAGACTAGTGGCTCCTACAATGAGCAGTTCTTC. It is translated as CASRAKTSGSYNEQFF.

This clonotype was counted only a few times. The CDR3 region is CAWSVGQGEAYEQYF. The CDR3 nucleotides are TGTGCCTGGAGTGTCGGACAGGGGGAGGCCTACGAGCAGTACTTC. The chain uses TRBV30 and TRBJ2-7; 10 nucleotides agree with TRBD1. The germline V gene has CDR1 GTSNPN and CDR2 SVGIG (reference sequence). Trimming took 0 bases from V and 2 from J; bases not matched to a gene: 4. This CDR3 region has 15 residues.

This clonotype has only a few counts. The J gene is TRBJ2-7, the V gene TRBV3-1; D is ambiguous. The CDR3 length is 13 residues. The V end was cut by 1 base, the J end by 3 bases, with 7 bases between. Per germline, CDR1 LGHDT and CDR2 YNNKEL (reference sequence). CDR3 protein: CASSQGEGYEQYF. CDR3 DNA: TGTGCCAGCAGCCAAGGCGAAGGCTACGAGCAGTACTTC.

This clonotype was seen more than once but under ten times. CDR3: CASSQESSGGPTGELFF. In DNA form, the CDR3 reads TGTGCCAGCAGCCAAGAATCCAGCGGGGGACCCACCGGGGAGCTGTTTTTT. The chain joins TRBV4-2 to TRBJ2-2; 8 nucleotides line up with TRBD2. Losses at the gene ends were 0 bases for V and 4 bases for J; bases not matched to a gene: 7. CDR3 length: 17 residues. Looked up from germline, CDR1 is LGHNA and CDR2 is YNFKEQ.

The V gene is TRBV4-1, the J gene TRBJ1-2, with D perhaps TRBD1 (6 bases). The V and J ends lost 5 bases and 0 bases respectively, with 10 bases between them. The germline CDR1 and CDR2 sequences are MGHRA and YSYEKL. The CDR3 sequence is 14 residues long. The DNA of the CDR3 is TGCGCCAGCAGCAAATGGACAGCTAACTATGGCTACACCTTC. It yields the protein CASSKWTANYGYTF.

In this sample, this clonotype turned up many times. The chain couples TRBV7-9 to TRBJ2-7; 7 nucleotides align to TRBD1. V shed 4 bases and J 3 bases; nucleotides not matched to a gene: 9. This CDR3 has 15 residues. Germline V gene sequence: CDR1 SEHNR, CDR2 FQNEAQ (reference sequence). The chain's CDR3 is CASSSTGPKNYEQYF. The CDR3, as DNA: TGTGCCAGCAGCTCGACAGGGCCTAAGAACTACGAGCAGTACTTC.

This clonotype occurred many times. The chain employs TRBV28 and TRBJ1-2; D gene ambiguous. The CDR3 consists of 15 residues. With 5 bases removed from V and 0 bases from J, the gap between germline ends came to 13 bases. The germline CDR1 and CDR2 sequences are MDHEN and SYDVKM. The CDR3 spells CASSPATASNYGYTF. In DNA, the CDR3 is TGTGCCAGCAGTCCTGCGACTGCCTCTAACTATGGCTACACCTTC.

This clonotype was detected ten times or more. CDR3 region: CASSVTALNSPLHF. The CDR3 DNA follows: TGTGCCAGCAGCGTAACTGCCCTCAATTCACCCCTCCACTTT. This chain joins TRBV9 and TRBJ1-6; D is unclear. Germline CDR1 SGDLS, CDR2 YYNGEE. The CDR3 length is 14 residues. With 1 base removed from V and 7 bases from J, the gap between germline ends came to 9 bases.

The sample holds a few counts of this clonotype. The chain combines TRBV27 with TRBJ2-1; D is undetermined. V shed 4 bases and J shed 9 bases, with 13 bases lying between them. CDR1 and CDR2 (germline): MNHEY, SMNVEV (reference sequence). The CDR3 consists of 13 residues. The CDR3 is CASSSGPSSEQFF. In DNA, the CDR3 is TGTGCCAGCAGTTCAGGACCGTCGAGTGAGCAGTTCTTC.

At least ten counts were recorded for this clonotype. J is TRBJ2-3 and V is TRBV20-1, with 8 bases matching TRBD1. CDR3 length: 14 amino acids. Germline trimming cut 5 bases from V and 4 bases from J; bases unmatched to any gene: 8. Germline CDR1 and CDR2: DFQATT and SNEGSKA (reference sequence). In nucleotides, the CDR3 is TGCAGTGCTCTCCAGGGGGCTTCGGCAGATACGCAGTATTTT. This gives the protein CSALQGASADTQYF.

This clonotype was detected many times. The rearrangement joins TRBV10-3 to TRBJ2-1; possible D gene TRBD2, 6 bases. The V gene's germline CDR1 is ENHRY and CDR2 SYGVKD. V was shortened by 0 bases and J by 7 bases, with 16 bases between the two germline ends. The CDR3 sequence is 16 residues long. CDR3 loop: CAISESEAGRTNEQFF. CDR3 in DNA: TGTGCCATCAGTGAGTCGGAGGCAGGGAGGACAAATGAGCAGTTCTTC.

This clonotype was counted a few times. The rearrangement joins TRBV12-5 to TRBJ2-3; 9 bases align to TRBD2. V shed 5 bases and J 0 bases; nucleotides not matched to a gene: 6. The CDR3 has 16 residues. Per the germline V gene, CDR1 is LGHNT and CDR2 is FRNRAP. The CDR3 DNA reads TGTGCTAGTGGTCTCGGAGCGGGGGGTAGCACAGATACGCAGTATTTT. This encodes CASGLGAGGSTDTQYF.

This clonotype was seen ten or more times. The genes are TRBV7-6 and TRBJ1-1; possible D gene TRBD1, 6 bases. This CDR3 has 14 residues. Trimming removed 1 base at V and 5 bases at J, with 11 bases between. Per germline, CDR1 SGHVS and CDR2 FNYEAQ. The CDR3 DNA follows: TGTGCCAGCAGCTTAGAAGGGGGAGGAACTGAAGCTTTCTTT. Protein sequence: CASSLEGGGTEAFF.

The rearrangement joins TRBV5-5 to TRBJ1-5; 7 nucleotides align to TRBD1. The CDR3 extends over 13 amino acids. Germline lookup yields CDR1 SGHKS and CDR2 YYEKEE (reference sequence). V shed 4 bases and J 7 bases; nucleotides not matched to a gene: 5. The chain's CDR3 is CASSQGGGQPQHF. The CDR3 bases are TGTGCCAGCAGCCAGGGGGGGGGACAGCCCCAGCATTTT.

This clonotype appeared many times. The CDR3 here is CSAETSGASDTQYF. Written as DNA, the CDR3 is TGCAGCGCCGAAACTAGCGGGGCGTCAGATACGCAGTATTTT. The J gene is TRBJ2-3, the V gene TRBV29-1, with 10 bases aligning to TRBD2. The CDR3 sequence is 14 residues long. Germline loops: CDR1 SQVTM, CDR2 ANQGSEA. V dropped 7 bases and J dropped 4; count of bases not matched to a gene: 8.

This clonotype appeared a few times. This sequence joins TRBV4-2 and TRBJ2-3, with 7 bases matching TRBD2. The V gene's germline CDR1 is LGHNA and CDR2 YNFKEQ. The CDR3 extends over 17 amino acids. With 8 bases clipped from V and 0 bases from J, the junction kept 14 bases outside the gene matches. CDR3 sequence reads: CASHGGVGEASTDTQYF. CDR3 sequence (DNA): TGTGCCAGCCATGGGGGGGTTGGTGAGGCTAGCACAGATACGCAGTATTTT.

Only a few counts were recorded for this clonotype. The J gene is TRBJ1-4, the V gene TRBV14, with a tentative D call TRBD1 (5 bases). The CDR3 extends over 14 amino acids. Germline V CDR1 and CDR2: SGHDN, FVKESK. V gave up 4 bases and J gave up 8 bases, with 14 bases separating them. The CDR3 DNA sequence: TGTGCCAGCAGCCGGGGCCCGCCGGGCGAAAAACTGTTTTTT. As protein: CASSRGPPGEKLFF.

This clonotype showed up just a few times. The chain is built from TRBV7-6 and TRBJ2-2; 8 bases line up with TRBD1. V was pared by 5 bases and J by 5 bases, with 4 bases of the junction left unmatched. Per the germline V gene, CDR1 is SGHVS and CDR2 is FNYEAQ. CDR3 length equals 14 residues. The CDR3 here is CASSAGQATGELFF. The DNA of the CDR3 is TGTGCCAGCAGCGCGGGACAGGCGACCGGGGAGCTGTTTTTT.

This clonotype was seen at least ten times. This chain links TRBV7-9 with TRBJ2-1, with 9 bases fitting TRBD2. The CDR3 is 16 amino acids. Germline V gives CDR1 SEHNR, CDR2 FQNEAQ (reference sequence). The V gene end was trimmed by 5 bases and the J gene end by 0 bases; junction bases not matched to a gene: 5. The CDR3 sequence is CASSDPSGISYNEQFF. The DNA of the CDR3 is TGTGCCAGCAGCGACCCTAGCGGGATCTCCTACAATGAGCAGTTCTTC.

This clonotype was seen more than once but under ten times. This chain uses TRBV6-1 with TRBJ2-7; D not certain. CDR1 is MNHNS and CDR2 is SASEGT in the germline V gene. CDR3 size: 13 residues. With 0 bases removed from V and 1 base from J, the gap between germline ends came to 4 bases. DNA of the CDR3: TGTGCCAGCAGTGAAGCGGTGTCCTACGAGCAGTACGTC. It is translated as CASSEAVSYEQYV.

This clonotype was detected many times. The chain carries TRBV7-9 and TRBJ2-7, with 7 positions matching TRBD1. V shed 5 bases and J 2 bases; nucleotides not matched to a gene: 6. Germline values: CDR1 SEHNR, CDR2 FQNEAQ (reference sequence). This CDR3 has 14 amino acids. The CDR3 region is CASSREDRAYEQYF. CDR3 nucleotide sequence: TGTGCCAGCAGCCGGGAAGACAGGGCCTACGAGCAGTACTTC.

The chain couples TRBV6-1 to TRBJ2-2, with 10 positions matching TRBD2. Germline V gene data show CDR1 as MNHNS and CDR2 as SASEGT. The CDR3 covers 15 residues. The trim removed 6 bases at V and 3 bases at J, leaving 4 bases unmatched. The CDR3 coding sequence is TGTGCCAGCAGCCTAGCGGGGGTGTACACCGGGGAGCTGTTTTTT. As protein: CASSLAGVYTGELFF.

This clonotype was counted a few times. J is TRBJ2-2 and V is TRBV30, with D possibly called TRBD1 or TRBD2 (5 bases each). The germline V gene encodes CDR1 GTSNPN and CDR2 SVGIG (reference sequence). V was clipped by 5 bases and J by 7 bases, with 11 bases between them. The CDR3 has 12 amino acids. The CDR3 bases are TGTGCCTGGGACCTTGGGGGCGGGGAGCTGTTTTTT. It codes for CAWDLGGGELFF.

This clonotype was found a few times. The CDR3 spells CASSLARLAGGTDTQYF. The CDR3 bases are TGTGCCAGCAGTTTGGCGAGACTAGCGGGCGGCACAGATACGCAGTATTTT. V usage is TRBV28 and J usage is TRBJ2-3; 10 bases agree with TRBD2. Germline V gives CDR1 MDHEN, CDR2 SYDVKM. The CDR3 runs 17 residues. The junction had 7 bases not matched to a gene; V was cut back by 3 bases and J by 1 base.

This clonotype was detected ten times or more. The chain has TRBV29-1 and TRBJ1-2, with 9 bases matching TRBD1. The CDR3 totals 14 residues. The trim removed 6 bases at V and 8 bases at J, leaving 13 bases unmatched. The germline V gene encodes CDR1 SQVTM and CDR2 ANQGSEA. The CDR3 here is CSVRSGTGQEGYTF. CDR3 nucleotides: TGCAGCGTACGCTCCGGGACAGGGCAGGAAGGCTACACCTTC. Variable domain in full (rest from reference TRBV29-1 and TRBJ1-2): SAVISQKPSRDICQRGTSLTIQCQVDSQVTMMFWYRQQPGQSLTLIATANQGSEATYESGFVIDKFPISRPNLTFSTLTVSNMSPEDSSIYLCSVRSGTGQEGYTFGSGTRLTVV.

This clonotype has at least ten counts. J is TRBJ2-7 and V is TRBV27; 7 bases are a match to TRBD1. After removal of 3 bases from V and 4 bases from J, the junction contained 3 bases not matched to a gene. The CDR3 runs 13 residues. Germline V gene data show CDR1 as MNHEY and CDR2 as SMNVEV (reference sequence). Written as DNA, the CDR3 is TGTGCCAGCAGTTTCGAGGGGGCGTACGAGCAGTACTTC. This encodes CASSFEGAYEQYF.

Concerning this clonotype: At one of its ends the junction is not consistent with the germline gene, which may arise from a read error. CDR3 coding DNA: TGTGCCATCAGTGACCGGGACAGTCCCTCCTATGGCTTCACCTTC. As protein: CAISDRDSPSYGFTF. The chain couples TRBV10-3 to TRBJ1-2, with 7 bases fitting TRBD1. Germline-derived CDR1 and CDR2 are ENHRY and SYGVKD. The CDR3 is 15 amino acids.

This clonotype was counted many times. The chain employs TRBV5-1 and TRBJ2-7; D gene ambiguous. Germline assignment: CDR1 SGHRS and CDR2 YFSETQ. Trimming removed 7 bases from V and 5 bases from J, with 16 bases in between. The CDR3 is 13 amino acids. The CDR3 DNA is TGCGCCAGCGCTCCAATGGAGAGAGACGAGCAGTACTTC. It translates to CASAPMERDEQYF.